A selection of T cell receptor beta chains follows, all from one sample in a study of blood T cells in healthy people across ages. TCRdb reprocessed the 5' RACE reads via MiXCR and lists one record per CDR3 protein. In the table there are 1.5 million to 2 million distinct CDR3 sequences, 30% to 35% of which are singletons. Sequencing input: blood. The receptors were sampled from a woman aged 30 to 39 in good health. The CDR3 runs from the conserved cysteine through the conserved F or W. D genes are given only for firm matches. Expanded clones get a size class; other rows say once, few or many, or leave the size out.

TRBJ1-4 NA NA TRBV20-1 CSAGGFTEKLFF TGCAGTGCTGGGGGTTTTACTGAAAAACTGTTTTTT
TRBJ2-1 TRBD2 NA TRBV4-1 CASSQVWGGPLLNEQFF TGCGCCAGCAGCCAAGTTTGGGGAGGGCCATTGTTGAATGAGCAGTTCTTC
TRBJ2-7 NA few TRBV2 CASRDSGTYEQYF TGTGCCAGCAGGGACAGCGGAACCTACGAGCAGTACTTC
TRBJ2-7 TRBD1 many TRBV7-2 CASSATGEYEQYF TGTGCCAGCAGCGCTACAGGGGAATACGAGCAGTACTTC
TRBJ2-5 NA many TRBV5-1 CASSLGTMETQYF TGCGCCAGCAGCTTGGGGACTATGGAGACCCAGTACTTC
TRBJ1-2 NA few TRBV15 CATSRDRTALNYGYTF TGTGCCACCAGCAGAGATCGGACAGCCCTTAACTATGGCTACACCTTC
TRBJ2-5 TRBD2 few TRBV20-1 CSATGGTKEETQYF TGCAGTGCCACTGGGGGGACTAAAGAAGAGACCCAGTACTTC
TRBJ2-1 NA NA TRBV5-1 CASSLEPVDPYNEQFF TGCGCCAGCAGCTTGGAGCCCGTTGACCCCTACAATGAGCAGTTCTTC
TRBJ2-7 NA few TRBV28 CASSLVDGLSYEQYF TGTGCCAGCAGTTTGGTTGATGGACTCTCCTACGAGCAGTACTTC
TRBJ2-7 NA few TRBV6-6 CASSYGGRAAYEQYF TGTGCCAGCAGTTACGGAGGCAGGGCGGCCTACGAGCAGTACTTC
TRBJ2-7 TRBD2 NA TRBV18 CASSYEVAGPSYEQYF TGTGCCAGCTCATACGAAGTAGCGGGCCCCTCCTACGAGCAGTACTTC
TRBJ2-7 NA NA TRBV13 CASSLPVQRLTYEQYF TGTGCCAGCAGCTTACCCGTCCAGAGATTAACCTACGAGCAGTACTTC
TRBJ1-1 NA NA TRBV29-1 CSVEVPGSFTEAFF TGCAGCGTCGAAGTTCCAGGGTCGTTCACTGAAGCTTTCTTT
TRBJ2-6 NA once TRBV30 CALDSSSGANVLTF TGTGCCTTGGACAGCAGCTCTGGGGCCAACGTCCTGACTTTC
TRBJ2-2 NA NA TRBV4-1 CASSQVLSNTGELFF TGCGCCAGCAGCCAAGTTCTGTCGAACACCGGGGAGCTGTTTTTT
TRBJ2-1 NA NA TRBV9 CASSVAGGFGNEQFF TGTGCCAGCAGCGTAGCTGGGGGGTTCGGCAATGAGCAGTTCTTC
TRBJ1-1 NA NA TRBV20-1 CSGREGATEAFF TGCAGTGGGCGTGAGGGAGCCACTGAAGCTTTCTTT
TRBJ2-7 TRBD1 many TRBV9 CASSVPRRTGGYEQYF TGTGCCAGCAGCGTACCCCGGAGGACAGGGGGCTACGAGCAGTACTTC
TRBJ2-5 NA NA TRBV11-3 CASSPGGEAGETQYF TGTGCCAGCAGCCCCGGAGGGGAGGCCGGCGAGACCCAGTACTTC
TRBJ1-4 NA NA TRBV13 CASSFSGLHGNEKLFF TGTGCCAGCAGCTTTTCAGGACTCCACGGGAATGAAAAACTGTTTTTT
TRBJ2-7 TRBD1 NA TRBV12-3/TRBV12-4 CASTRTGSSYNEQYF TGTGCCAGCACCCGGACAGGGAGCTCCTACAATGAGCAGTACTTC
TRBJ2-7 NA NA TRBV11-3 CASSLEGKGDEQYF TGTGCCAGCAGCTTAGAAGGAAAGGGAGACGAGCAGTACTTC
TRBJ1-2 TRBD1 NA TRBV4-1 CASRHDQGANYGYTF TGCGCCAGCAGGCACGATCAGGGGGCGAACTATGGCTACACCTTC
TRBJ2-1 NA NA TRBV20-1 CSAGAQPSGEQFF TGCAGTGCAGGCGCGCAGCCGTCCGGTGAGCAGTTCTTC